This T cell receptor beta chain appears in the sequencing data of a study of blood T cell repertoires in COVID-19 (TCRdb year 2020). Looking at the study overall: Collaborator samples came from the United States, Italy and Spain and covered acute and convalescent phases of COVID-19. The material from the prospective study consisted of cDNA or gDNA derived from T cells, B-cell-depleted T cells, or PBMCs. Subjects who had been exposed to COVID-19, were actively infected with it, or had recovered from it provided the deeply sampled blood TCRbeta repertoires that made up the dataset. The repertoires were released in a freely available public database meant as a resource for research on the immune response to SARS-CoV-2. Samples were obtained from the ongoing ImmuneRACE study (first 160 participants) and from about 1,300 subjects provided by 6 global collaborators. Sample metadata almost always included a de-identified subject ID, COVID-19 status, age in years and sex. Where available, HLA class I and class II types were taken from metadata supplied by the sample provider and were not determined by assay-based typing. The investigation overall reported the following: The amount of clinical and demographic metadata varied by source and participant and was provided uncurated.

The collaborating institutions used their own protocols to collect whole blood in K2EDTA tubes. Collaborator samples were shipped for TCRbeta analysis as frozen whole blood, isolated PBMCs, or DNA extracted from either sample type. The CDR3 covers 13 residues, taking in both the cysteine and the phenylalanine. The DNA shown is the 39-base CDR3, in frame from base 1. The V end gives up 7 bases and the J end 3 bases, leaving 5 bases in the junction not matched to a gene. TCRbeta CDR3 regions were amplified from genomic DNA by means of the immunoSEQ Assay, a bias-controlled multiplex PCR. Per the authors' processing: The number of nucleated cells in each sample was estimated from the amplification of reference gene primers within the assay. Sequence reads were collapsed and filtered to measure the absolute abundance of every unique TCRbeta CDR3 rearrangement. For each sample, productive Simpson clonality was calculated as the square root of Simpson's diversity index across productive rearrangements. Not all clones reach the TCRdb copy of this immuneACCESS table, which keeps in-frame sequences only. Checked studies attribute under half of the gap to unresolved V genes and leave the rest unexplained. D and trimming were read from the DNA, whereas the V and J calls and clone size are those reported in that table. Present in this sample are more than 110,000 clones, 85% to 90% of which were seen just once. 3.5% to 5.5% of the sample is in the top ten clones.

Note on this clone: The specificity of this receptor is unknown. Base qualities are not recorded, but no much larger clone differs from it by a single base.

The receptor's source is a woman in her 40s with acute or convalescent COVID-19. Material: peripheral blood. The rearranged chain carries TRBV12-3 or TRBV12-4 and TRBJ2-7, with 8 central nucleotides matching TRBD2. The nucleotide sequence is TGTGCCAGCAATCCCGGGACTAGCTACGAGCAGTACTTC. Its protein product is CASNPGTSYEQYF.